The 32 T cell receptor beta chains reported below all come from one sample, sequenced in a study of T cell repertoires in cytomegalovirus infection. What these receptors recognize is not known. TCRdb re-called the reads through MiXCR, storing one row per CDR3 protein. The sample contains roughly 700,000 distinct CDR3 sequences, 30% to 35% of which appear only once. The sequencing here drew on cultured PBMCs, taken from culture after CMV antigen stimulation. Receptors were obtained from a human donor in good health (CMV status not recorded). Some clones in this sample may be carry-over from other donors' samples.

The V gene is TRBV6-2 or TRBV6-3, the J gene TRBJ2-7; possibly TRBD2 for D (6 bases). CDR1 is MNHEY, CDR2 SVGEGT, per germline. The CDR3 loop spans 17 amino acids. V lost 5 bases and J 1 base, leaving 21 bases between the germline ends. The CDR3 sequence: CASSRRERDYQSYEQYF. The CDR3 DNA reads as TGTGCCAGCAGTCGCCGGGAGCGTGACTACCAATCCTACGAGCAGTACTTC.

This chain links TRBV20-1 with TRBJ2-3, with 8 bases fitting TRBD2. Germline V gene data show CDR1 as DFQATT and CDR2 as SNEGSKA (reference sequence). J lost 3 bases, V lost 6 bases, and 11 bases had no gene match. The CDR3 loop spans 15 amino acids. The CDR3 DNA reads as TGCAGTGCATCAGGCAGCGGGAGTGGTACAGATACGCAGTATTTT. This translates into CSASGSGSGTDTQYF.

The sample holds many counts of this clonotype. V gene TRBV7-9 combines with J gene TRBJ2-3; TRBD2 matches 11 bases. The CDR3 extends over 18 amino acids. Germline values: CDR1 SEHNR, CDR2 FQNEAQ (reference sequence). With V trimmed by 7 bases and J by 4 bases, 16 bases remained unmatched. The CDR3 protein is CASTSTGLAEWGSDTQYF. The DNA for the CDR3 is TGTGCCAGCACCTCAACGGGACTAGCGGAGTGGGGCTCAGATACGCAGTATTTT.

The chain is built from TRBV12-3 or TRBV12-4 and TRBJ2-7; D perhaps matches TRBD1 (6 bases). The CDR3 has 13 residues. The V and J ends lost 7 bases and 3 bases respectively, with 13 bases between them. CDR3 coding DNA: TGTGCCAGCATCGCGACAGGAGGCTACGAGCAGTACTTC. This gives the protein CASIATGGYEQYF.

This clonotype has a handful of counts. V gene TRBV2 combines with J gene TRBJ1-4; 8 bases match TRBD1. Per the germline V gene, CDR1 is SNHLY and CDR2 is FYNNEI. The CDR3 is made up of 16 amino acids. V trimming: 0 bases; J trimming: 4 bases; junction bases outside the gene matches: 4. CDR3 loop: CASSEAVGQVNEKLFF. For the CDR3, the DNA is TGTGCCAGCAGTGAAGCGGTGGGACAGGTTAATGAAAAACTGTTTTTT.

The chain links TRBV7-2 to TRBJ2-2; tentative D call: TRBD2 (7 bases). The CDR3 totals 15 residues. The V end was cut by 5 bases, the J end by 5 bases, with 15 bases between. Germline lookup yields CDR1 SGHTA and CDR2 FQGNSA. The CDR3 here is CASSRGGLITGELFF. For the CDR3, the DNA is TGTGCCAGCAGCCGCGGGGGCCTAATTACCGGGGAGCTGTTTTTT.

This clonotype has only a few counts. The chain is built from TRBV7-9 and TRBJ2-1; 8 bases match TRBD2. The CDR3 is made up of 14 amino acids. V trimming: 5 bases; J trimming: 8 bases; junction bases outside the gene matches: 8. From germline, CDR1 is SEHNR and CDR2 FQNEAQ (reference sequence). The CDR3 nucleotides read TGTGCCAGCAGCCCGAAGCGGGAGACGCATGAGCAGTTCTTC. Amino acids: CASSPKRETHEQFF. The whole variable domain, filled in from reference TRBV7-9 and TRBJ2-1, reads DTGVSQNPRHKITKRGQNVTFRCDPISEHNRLYWYRQTLGQGPEFLTYFQNEAQLEKSRLLSDRFSAERPKGSFSTLEIQRTEQGDSAMYLCASSPKRETHEQFFGPGTRLTVL.

Here the CDR3 DNA reads TGTGCCATCAGTGGGTACCCGAGACAGGGGGCGGCTAGCGGTTCCTACGAGCAGTACTTC. This encodes CAISGYPRQGAASGSYEQYF. V usage is TRBV10-3 and J usage is TRBJ2-7, with 10 bases fitting TRBD1. The CDR3 contains 20 residues. Germline V gives CDR1 ENHRY, CDR2 SYGVKD. The junction had 19 bases not matched to a gene; V was cut back by 4 bases and J by 1 base.

The rearrangement joins TRBV11-2 to TRBJ1-3, with TRBD1 as a possible D gene (5 bases). The CDR3 length is 15 residues. Germline CDR1 SGHAT, CDR2 FQNNGV. V was cut by 5 bases and J by 0 bases, with 11 bases left in between. The CDR3 region has the DNA TGTGCCAGCAGCGTAACAGGCATCTCTGGAAACACCATATATTTT. It encodes CASSVTGISGNTIYF.

This clonotype was picked up a small number of times. The rearrangement links TRBV28 to TRBJ1-2; D might be TRBD1 (6 bases). The CDR3 is made up of 15 amino acids. Trimming took 3 bases from V and 4 from J, leaving 15 bases between them. Germline CDR1 reads MDHEN; CDR2 reads SYDVKM. CDR3 region: CASSLPGVGIYGYTF. The CDR3, as DNA: TGTGCCAGCAGTTTGCCAGGGGTAGGCATCTATGGCTACACCTTC.

J is TRBJ1-4 and V is TRBV12-5; TRBD1 aligns across 8 bases. J gave up 7 bases and V 1 base, and 8 bases lay outside the gene matches. This CDR3 comprises 16 residues. Per the germline V gene, CDR1 is LGHNT and CDR2 is FRNRAP. For the CDR3, the DNA is TGTGCTAGTGGTTTGGGCGAGACAGGGGTGGTTGAAAAACTGTTTTTT. As protein: CASGLGETGVVEKLFF.

The V call is TRBV2, the J call TRBJ2-7; unclear D gene. Trimming removed 5 bases from V and 6 bases from J, with 14 bases in between. CDR1 is SNHLY, CDR2 FYNNEI, per germline. The CDR3 is 13 residues long. CDR3 nucleotides: TGTGCCAGCAGTCTGTTAGCCGCCCTCGAGCAGTACTTC. Translation gives CASSLLAALEQYF.

The genes are TRBV7-2 and TRBJ2-7; TRBD1 agrees at 9 bases. J gave up 3 bases and V 5 bases, and 8 bases lay outside the gene matches. Germline V gives CDR1 SGHTA, CDR2 FQGNSA. The CDR3 covers 15 residues. CDR3 sequence (DNA): TGTGCCAGCAGCAGCAGGACAGGGGACCTCTACGAGCAGTACTTC. Encoded protein: CASSSRTGDLYEQYF. Based on the CDR3 plus reference TRBV7-2 and TRBJ2-7, the full variable domain is GAGVSQSPSNKVTEKGKDVELRCDPISGHTALYWYRQSLGQGLEFLIYFQGNSAPDKSGLPSDRFSAERTGGSVSTLTIQRTQQEDSAVYLCASSSRTGDLYEQYFGPGTRLTVT.

Concerning this clonotype: At one end, the junction sequence differs from germline, possibly due to a read error. The J gene is TRBJ2-3, the V gene TRBV6-6, with D hard to call. Germline loops: CDR1 MNHNY, CDR2 SVGAGI (reference sequence). The CDR3 has 14 residues. The CDR3 loop is CGSKATFDTHTQYF. CDR3 sequence (DNA): TGTGGCAGCAAGGCAACTTTCGACACACATACGCAGTATTTT.

The rearrangement uses TRBV6-8 and TRBJ1-1; D remains unclear. The CDR3 covers 14 residues. Per germline, CDR1 MNHGY and CDR2 SAAAGT. V was trimmed by 8 bases and J by 1 base, leaving 14 bases between them. CDR3 in DNA: TGTGCCAGCCTTCGGGGTTTCCCGAACACTGAAGCTTTCTTT. The encoded protein is CASLRGFPNTEAFF.

The chain carries TRBV20-1 and TRBJ1-6; D is unclear. The length of the CDR3 is 13 residues. Trimming removed 3 bases from V and 1 base from J, with 4 bases in between. Germline CDR1 is DFQATT and CDR2 is SNEGSKA (reference sequence). Here the CDR3 DNA reads TGCAGTGCTAGGGTGTCCTATAATTCACCCCTCCACTTT. This translates into CSARVSYNSPLHF.

This clonotype has only a few counts. The J gene is TRBJ2-7, the V gene TRBV4-1; 10 nucleotides align to TRBD1. Trimming cost V 1 base and J 1 base; bases outside gene matches: 4. The CDR3 is 16 residues long. The germline gives CDR1 MGHRA, CDR2 YSYEKL. The CDR3 region has the DNA TGCGCCAGCAGCCAAGTGGGACAGGGGAGTTCCTACGAGCAGTACTTC. Translation gives CASSQVGQGSSYEQYF.

This clonotype was observed a handful of times. The CDR3 coding sequence is TGTGCCAGCAGCCTTTCACGGGGTCTCTCTGGAAACACCATATATTTT. Translation: CASSLSRGLSGNTIYF. The genes are TRBV7-9 and TRBJ1-3; D unclear. The germline gives CDR1 SEHNR, CDR2 FQNEAQ (reference sequence). The CDR3 has 16 amino acids. Between the trimmed V and J ends, which lost 5 bases and 0 bases, there was a span of 14 bases.

The chain employs TRBV29-1 and TRBJ2-3; possible D gene TRBD2, 5 bases. V lost 6 bases and J lost 7, with 17 bases in between. The CDR3 has 13 residues. Looked up from germline, CDR1 is SQVTM and CDR2 is ANQGSEA. CDR3 in DNA: TGCAGCGTCTCCCCCGGGAATCTTAATACGCAGTATTTT. Amino acid sequence: CSVSPGNLNTQYF.

The chain links TRBV4-1 to TRBJ1-1; D gene unclear. This CDR3 comprises 15 residues. V lost 0 bases, J lost 10 bases, and 18 bases lay in between. CDR1 MGHRA and CDR2 YSYEKL come from the germline V gene. CDR3 loop: CASSQEENRPSRAFF. The CDR3 bases are TGCGCCAGCAGCCAAGAAGAAAACCGACCGAGTCGAGCTTTCTTT.

This chain links TRBV7-2 with TRBJ2-1, with TRBD2 matching 9 bases. CDR1 is SGHTA, CDR2 FQGNSA, per germline. The CDR3 loop spans 16 amino acids. V was pared by 5 bases and J by 4 bases, with 9 bases of the junction left unmatched. The CDR3 spells CASSLADSGRYNEQFF. In nucleotides, the CDR3 is TGTGCCAGCAGCCTGGCCGATAGCGGGAGATACAATGAGCAGTTCTTC.

The sample holds a few counts of this clonotype. The rearrangement uses TRBV7-6 and TRBJ2-6, with 13 bases lining up with TRBD2. V dropped 4 bases and J dropped 0; count of bases not matched to a gene: 3. The length of the CDR3 is 18 residues. In germline, CDR1 is SGHVS, CDR2 FNYEAQ. The CDR3 DNA is TGTGCCAGCAGCTCACTAGCGGGGGGGAGCTCTGGGGCCAACGTCCTGACTTTC. Translating gives CASSSLAGGSSGANVLTF.

This clonotype was seen more than once but under ten times. This chain links TRBV4-1 with TRBJ1-6; D is perhaps TRBD1 (6 bases). This CDR3 contains 15 residues. Trimming took 6 bases from V and 7 from J, leaving 16 bases between them. Germline CDR1 and CDR2: MGHRA and YSYEKL. In DNA, the CDR3 is TGCGCCAGCAGACAACCCGACAGGAGGAATTCACCCCTCCACTTT. Translation gives CASRQPDRRNSPLHF.

The rearrangement links TRBV2 to TRBJ2-7; D gene unclear. Trimming took off 5 bases at V and 7 bases at J, with 12 bases between the two ends. Germline lookup yields CDR1 SNHLY and CDR2 FYNNEI. The CDR3 length is 12 residues. The CDR3 here is CASSPSGMEQYF. The CDR3 DNA reads TGTGCCAGCAGTCCATCTGGGATGGAGCAGTACTTC.

The chain uses TRBV4-1 and TRBJ2-5; no firm D call. Germline CDR1 reads MGHRA; CDR2 reads YSYEKL. The CDR3 is 16 amino acids. The V gene lost 1 base and the J gene lost 0 bases, with 12 bases spanning the gap. CDR3 residues: CASSQGALRYQETQYF. In DNA, the CDR3 is TGCGCCAGCAGCCAAGGGGCGCTGCGGTACCAAGAGACCCAGTACTTC.

This clonotype appeared many times. The chain links TRBV7-2 to TRBJ1-2, with D uncertain. This CDR3 contains 13 residues. The V end lost 5 bases, the J end lost 2 bases, and 9 bases lay between the germline ends. The germline gives CDR1 SGHTA, CDR2 FQGNSA. Here the CDR3 DNA reads TGTGCCAGCAGCCCGTACGAGAACTATGGCTACACCTTC. Its translation: CASSPYENYGYTF. Full variable domain (missing parts from reference TRBV7-2 and TRBJ1-2): GAGVSQSPSNKVTEKGKDVELRCDPISGHTALYWYRQSLGQGLEFLIYFQGNSAPDKSGLPSDRFSAERTGGSVSTLTIQRTQQEDSAVYLCASSPYENYGYTFGSGTRLTVV.

This clonotype was seen a handful of times. The V gene is TRBV20-1, the J gene TRBJ1-5; D not resolved. The CDR3 has 13 residues. The V gene's germline CDR1 is DFQATT and CDR2 SNEGSKA (reference sequence). Trimming stripped 6 bases from V and 0 bases from J, with 9 bases between. The CDR3 DNA reads as TGCAGTGCGCAACCAGTTAGCAATCAGCCCCAGCATTTT. Amino acid sequence: CSAQPVSNQPQHF.

This clonotype was observed a handful of times. The J gene is TRBJ1-1, the V gene TRBV7-9; D is possibly TRBD1 (6 bases). CDR1 and CDR2 (germline): SEHNR, FQNEAQ (reference sequence). This CDR3 has 13 residues. V was pared by 5 bases and J by 4 bases, with 11 bases between. CDR3 amino acids: CASSQTGFTEAFF. In nucleotides, the CDR3 is TGTGCCAGCAGCCAAACAGGGTTCACTGAAGCTTTCTTT.

This clonotype was counted once. The chain couples TRBV19 to TRBJ1-1; TRBD1 matches at 8 bases. The CDR3 covers 18 residues. The germline V gene has CDR1 LNHDA and CDR2 SQIVND (reference sequence). After removal of 2 bases from V and 0 bases from J, the junction contained 11 bases not matched to a gene. The CDR3, as DNA: TGTGCCAGTAGTATACGGGCGCAGGGGGCTATTGTGAACACTGAAGCTTTCTTT. It codes for CASSIRAQGAIVNTEAFF.

This sequence joins TRBV18 and TRBJ1-1; no definite D call. Per the germline V gene, CDR1 is KGHSH and CDR2 is LQKENI. The CDR3 sequence is 15 residues long. V gave up 2 bases and J gave up 1 base, with 11 bases separating them. CDR3 nucleotides: TGTGCCAGCTCACCAAAACATCGACCGAACACTGAAGCTTTCTTT. This encodes CASSPKHRPNTEAFF.

The rearrangement uses TRBV30 and TRBJ2-1, with D tentatively TRBD2 (5 bases). V dropped 0 bases and J dropped 7 bases, with 10 bases sitting between them. Germline V lookup: CDR1 GTSNPN, CDR2 SVGIG (reference sequence). The CDR3 totals 13 residues. CDR3 amino acids: CAWSVHSGNEQFF. The CDR3 DNA is TGTGCCTGGAGTGTACATTCGGGAAATGAGCAGTTCTTC.

This sequence joins TRBV12-3 or TRBV12-4 and TRBJ2-7, with D uncertain. V lost 6 bases and J 2 bases, leaving 11 bases between the germline ends. This CDR3 has 13 residues. In DNA, the CDR3 is TGTGCCAGCAGGGGCCCACGGGCCTACGAGCAGTACTTC. This sequence encodes CASRGPRAYEQYF.